The TCR beta chain under discussion was sequenced for a study of T cells in Graves' hyperthyroidism and ophthalmopathy. In regard to this clonotype: What it recognizes is unknown.

TCR beta CDR3 regions were amplified from RNA transcripts. In the first-round RT-PCR of the TCR CDR3, the HTBI primer set was used. MiXCR, run by TCRdb on the multiplex PCR reads, gives a single entry per CDR3 protein. Here the sample spans about 530,000 distinct CDR3 sequences, approximately 17% being singletons. Study-level results: Blood samples included most of the expanded thyroid clonotypes exceeding 0.001.

The CDR3 has 13 amino acids. V was trimmed by 6 bases and J by 7 bases, leaving 16 bases between them. Germline CDR1 is MGHDK and CDR2 is SYGVNS. The sequence derives from a woman aged 18-29 years with Graves' ophthalmopathy. The sequenced material came from blood. V and J are TRBV25-1 and TRBJ2-7; D perhaps matches TRBD2 (5 bases). CDR3 protein: CASRASLPYEQYF. CDR3 nucleotides: TGTGCCAGCAGGGCTAGCCTCCCTTATGAGCAGTACTTC.